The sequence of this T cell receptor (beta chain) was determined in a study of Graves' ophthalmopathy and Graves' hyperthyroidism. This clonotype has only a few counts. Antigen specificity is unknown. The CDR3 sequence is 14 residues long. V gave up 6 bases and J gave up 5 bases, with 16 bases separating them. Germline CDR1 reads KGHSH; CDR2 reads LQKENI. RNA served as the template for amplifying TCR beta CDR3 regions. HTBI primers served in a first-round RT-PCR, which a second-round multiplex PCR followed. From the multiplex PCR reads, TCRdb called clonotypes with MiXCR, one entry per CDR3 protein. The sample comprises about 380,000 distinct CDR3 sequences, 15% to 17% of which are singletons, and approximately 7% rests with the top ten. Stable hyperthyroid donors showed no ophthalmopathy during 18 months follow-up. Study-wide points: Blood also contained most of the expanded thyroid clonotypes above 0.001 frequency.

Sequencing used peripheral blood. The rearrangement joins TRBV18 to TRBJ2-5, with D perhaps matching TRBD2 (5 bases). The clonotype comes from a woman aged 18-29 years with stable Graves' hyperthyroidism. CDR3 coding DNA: TGTGCCAGCTCGCCGTATGAGCGAGGGGAGACCCAGTACTTC. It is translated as CASSPYERGETQYF. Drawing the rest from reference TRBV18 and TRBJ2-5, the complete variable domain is NAGVMQNPRHLVRRRGQEARLRCSPMKGHSHVYWYRQLPEEGLKFMVYLQKENIIDESGMPKERFSAEFPKEGPSILRIQQVVRGDSAAYFCASSPYERGETQYFGPGTRLLVL.